The rows below give T cell receptor beta chains drawn from one sample of a study of T-cell reconstitution after alpha-beta-depleted transplantation in children. TCRdb reprocessed the PCR reads with MiXCR, giving one entry per CDR3 protein. The table shows some 240,000 distinct CDR3 sequences, with around 9.7% occurring only once. Sample: PBMCs from the stem cell graft donor, taken from the stem cell graft. These receptor sequences come from a human donor who donated a stem cell graft to a child with SCID. The CDR3 runs from the conserved cysteine through the conserved F or W. A D gene is named only where the DNA matches it firmly. Some rows have no size entry. The others give once, few or many, or a class for an expanded clone.

J gene	D gene	clone size	V gene	CDR3 protein	CDR3 DNA
TRBJ2-4	NA	many	TRBV6-2/TRBV6-3	CASKFGRAQNIQYF	TGTGCCAGCAAGTTTGGCAGGGCCCAAAACATTCAGTACTTC
TRBJ1-3	NA	NA	TRBV11-1	CASSPRGGSGNSGNTIYF	TGTGCCAGCAGCCCTCGGGGAGGCAGCGGCAACTCTGGAAACACCATATATTTT
TRBJ2-1	TRBD1	many	TRBV5-1	CASSRDRGAYNEQFF	TGCGCCAGCAGCAGGGACAGGGGGGCTTACAATGAGCAGTTCTTC
TRBJ2-3	TRBD2	many	TRBV20-1	CSARVLRGGTDTQYF	TGCAGTGCTAGAGTATTGCGGGGGGGCACAGATACGCAGTATTTT
TRBJ1-5	TRBD1	many	TRBV9	CASSEGQGLYSNQPQHF	TGTGCCAGCAGCGAGGGACAGGGGCTTTATAGCAATCAGCCCCAGCATTTT
TRBJ2-7	TRBD2	many	TRBV4-2	CASSRDSGGSSYEQYF	TGTGCCAGCAGCCGCGATAGCGGGGGCAGCTCCTACGAGCAGTACTTC
TRBJ2-5	NA	NA	TRBV20-1	CSAGLTVYQETQYF	TGCAGTGCTGGATTGACGGTGTACCAAGAGACCCAGTACTTC
TRBJ1-2	NA	many	TRBV7-9	CASSLSLLMGPSTF	TGTGCCAGCAGCTTATCTTTACTTATGGGTCCGTCGACCTTC
TRBJ2-1	TRBD2	many	TRBV3-1	CASSLMRGINEQFF	TGTGCCAGCAGCCTCATGCGGGGGATCAATGAGCAGTTCTTC
TRBJ1-1	NA	NA	TRBV18	CASSPRQHNIAEAFF	TGTGCCAGCTCACCACGTCAGCACAATATAGCTGAAGCTTTCTTT
TRBJ1-1	NA	many	TRBV3-1	CASSQEGKSTEAFF	TGTGCCAGCAGCCAAGAAGGAAAGAGCACTGAAGCTTTCTTT
TRBJ2-2	TRBD2	many	TRBV12-3/TRBV12-4	CASRPPGLAANTGELFF	TGTGCCAGCAGGCCCCCGGGACTAGCGGCGAACACCGGGGAGCTGTTTTTT
TRBJ1-6	NA	many	TRBV20-1	CSARDQGGQSRSPLHF	TGCAGTGCTAGAGATCAGGGAGGGCAATCGCGGTCACCCCTCCACTTT
TRBJ1-5	NA	few	TRBV5-1	CASSLEGGSQPQHF	TGCGCCAGCAGCTTGGAGGGGGGAAGCCAGCCCCAGCATTTT
TRBJ1-3	NA	many	TRBV4-1	CASSLDLSGDRNTIYF	TGCGCCAGCAGCCTCGACCTCTCGGGGGATAGGAACACCATATATTTT
TRBJ2-7	TRBD2	NA	TRBV20-1	CSARDREGSYEQYF	TGCAGTGCTAGAGATCGGGAGGGGTCCTACGAGCAGTACTTC
TRBJ2-3	TRBD2	many	TRBV6-5	CASSYSVAGGQDTQYF	TGTGCCAGCAGTTACTCGGTAGCGGGGGGGCAAGATACGCAGTATTTT
TRBJ2-1	TRBD1	many	TRBV2	CASQGEIYNEQFF	TGTGCCAGTCAGGGGGAGATCTACAATGAGCAGTTCTTC
TRBJ1-3	NA	many	TRBV5-1	CASSLTANRNTIYF	TGCGCCAGCAGCTTGACAGCGAATCGAAACACCATATATTTT
TRBJ2-3	NA	many	TRBV20-1	CSVKRRLITDTQYF	TGCAGTGTTAAGAGACGGCTAATCACAGATACGCAGTATTTT
TRBJ2-3	NA	many	TRBV29-1	CSAPSDLGLEGDTQYF	TGCAGCGCCCCGTCGGACCTAGGCCTCGAGGGAGATACGCAGTATTTT
TRBJ1-1	NA	many	TRBV7-8	CASSLGTEGGRLNTEAFF	TGTGCCAGCAGCTTAGGGACGGAGGGAGGCCGGCTGAACACTGAAGCTTTCTTT
TRBJ1-1	TRBD1	NA	TRBV27	CASSYSGQGVEAFF	TGTGCCAGCAGTTACTCCGGACAGGGTGTTGAAGCTTTCTTT
TRBJ1-5	NA	NA	TRBV5-6	CASSLSLEGYSNQPQHF	TGTGCCAGCAGCTTGTCTCTCGAGGGCTATAGCAATCAGCCCCAGCATTTT
TRBJ2-2	NA	NA	TRBV4-2	CASSQPDSFNTGELFF	TGTGCCAGCAGCCAACCAGACAGTTTTAACACCGGGGAGCTGTTTTTT
TRBJ2-5	NA	NA	TRBV25-1	CASTSRVQGQETQYF	TGTGCCAGCACTTCAAGGGTCCAGGGACAAGAGACCCAGTACTTC
TRBJ1-5	NA	many	TRBV7-2	CASSLMWGPQPQHF	TGTGCCAGCAGCTTAATGTGGGGACCCCAGCCCCAGCATTTT
TRBJ2-1	NA	many	TRBV6-5	CASSYGGANRNEQFF	TGTGCCAGCAGTTACGGGGGGGCGAATCGTAATGAGCAGTTCTTC
TRBJ1-4	NA	many	TRBV6-5	CASRVGGTNEKLFF	TGTGCCAGCAGGGTGGGCGGAACTAATGAAAAACTGTTTTTT
TRBJ2-7	NA	many	TRBV7-2	CASSRMGHEQYF	TGTGCCAGCAGCCGAATGGGACACGAGCAGTACTTC
TRBJ2-3	TRBD1	many	TRBV5-5	CASSLGFLDRVVTDTQYF	TGTGCCAGCAGCTTGGGATTTCTTGACAGGGTAGTCACAGATACGCAGTATTTT
TRBJ2-1	NA	few	TRBV9	CASSVDSTGSYNEQFF	TGTGCCAGCAGCGTAGATAGCACAGGGAGCTACAATGAGCAGTTCTTC
TRBJ2-7	TRBD1	many	TRBV7-2	CASSSRGQGGDEQYF	TGTGCCAGCAGCTCACGTGGACAGGGGGGGGACGAGCAGTACTTC
TRBJ1-5	NA	few	TRBV6-5	CASSSTGPYQPQHF	TGTGCCAGCAGTTCGACGGGGCCCTATCAGCCCCAGCATTTT
TRBJ1-2	NA	many	TRBV3-1	CASSQVSGQGPGYTF	TGTGCCAGCAGCCAAGTCTCAGGCCAGGGGCCTGGCTACACCTTC
TRBJ1-2	NA	many	TRBV19	CASYKTGGSNYGYTF	TGTGCCAGTTACAAGACAGGCGGCTCTAACTATGGCTACACCTTC
TRBJ2-3	TRBD1	many	TRBV20-1	CSALQGKDTQYF	TGCAGTGCCCTACAGGGGAAAGATACGCAGTATTTT
TRBJ1-5	NA	many	TRBV7-9	CASSPTGAGDQPQHF	TGTGCCAGCAGCCCCACGGGGGCGGGCGATCAGCCCCAGCATTTT